This T cell receptor (beta chain) was recorded in a study of response to subunit inactivated influenza vaccine. Notes on the study in general: T cells newly recruited by each seasonal influenza vaccination are few, the authors suggested.

Each CDR3 protein gets one entry after TCRdb re-called the RT-PCR reads with MiXCR. Here the sample spans a few hundred thousand distinct CDR3 sequences, around 7.7% being singletons. There are 13 residues in the CDR3. The germline V gene has CDR1 MNHEY and CDR2 SVGAGI. V was clipped by 0 bases and J by 2 bases, with 5 bases between them. This clonotype appeared many times. Its antigen is not known. The gene calls are TRBV6-5 and TRBJ2-7; no definite D call. The source was PBMCs from blood, collected less than 30 months after vaccination. The receptor's source is a man aged 50-75 years who received an inactivated influenza vaccine. CDR3 protein: CASSYSTTYEQYF. The DNA for the CDR3 is TGTGCCAGCAGTTACTCGACAACCTACGAGCAGTACTTC.